This T cell receptor beta chain was retrieved from a study of blood T cell repertoires in COVID-19. V lost 4 bases and J 0 bases, leaving 13 bases between the germline ends. CDR3 size: 15 residues. CDR1 SGHDT and CDR2 YYEEEE come from the germline V gene. Study processing details: The assay estimated nucleated cells by amplifying reference gene primers. Sequenced by immunoSEQ multiplex PCR; TCRdb stores in-frame clones only, minus some. From that table come the V and J calls and clone size; the DNA was used to work out D and trimming. Among fewer than 250,000 clones, around 84% were seen once, and the ten largest hold 11%.

What was sequenced was peripheral blood. The origin of this receptor is a man aged 45-65 years with COVID-19, enrolled during active disease. The chain joins TRBV5-6 to TRBJ1-1, with unresolved D. Written as DNA, the CDR3 is TGTGCCAGCAGCAGTAGAGGGAACATGAACACTGAAGCTTTCTTT. It yields the protein CASSSRGNMNTEAFF.